This T cell receptor (beta chain) was sequenced in a study of cytomegalovirus exposure and HLA in healthy donors. TCRdb's copy holds only in-frame clones and misses some; the assay was immunoSEQ multiplex PCR. The sample includes around 70,000 clones, around 95% of them seen just once. General observations from the study: The study put roughly 160 TCR beta chains on its list as cytomegalovirus-associated.

The J segment lost 2 bases and the V segment lost 1 base, leaving 4 bases of the junction unmatched. The CDR3 runs to 15 residues. Germline-derived CDR1 and CDR2 are GTSNPN and SVGIG (reference sequence). For this clone: Its cognate antigen is unknown.

Sequenced: PBMCs. The origin of this receptor is a man between 18 and 35 years old in good health and CMV-seronegative. V and J are TRBV30 and TRBJ2-3; TRBD2 matches 9 bases. This CDR3 is CAWSGSGGHTDTQYF. The CDR3 DNA sequence: TGTGCCTGGAGTGGAAGCGGGGGGCACACAGATACGCAGTATTTT.